The T cell receptor (beta chain) described here comes from a study of Ad26.COV2.S vaccination and SARS-CoV-2 variants. Study as a whole: Dosing was one shot or two shots 56 days apart. Findings and limits, study-wide: Placebo recipients trailed vaccine recipients in spike-specific TCR breadth.

This clone was detected a few times. The antigen is not known. The V gene lost 7 bases and the J gene lost 4 bases, with 11 bases spanning the gap. The CDR3 contains 13 residues. From germline, CDR1 is MNHEY and CDR2 SVGAGI. Sequencing used immunoSEQ multiplex PCR; TCRdb keeps in-frame clones, though not all of them. This sample yields about 350,000 clones, of which roughly 81% are seen a single time; approximately 3.5% belongs to the top ten. Treatment indicated: around 19 received Ad26.COV2.S at low or high dose, single or two shots; 5 received placebo; per-sample allocation not given. Day 63 following the first vaccine or placebo injection was when the samples were taken.

The chain employs TRBV6-5 and TRBJ1-5, with TRBD1 as a possible D gene (5 bases). This sample comprised peripheral blood, obtained in a trial of Ad26.COV2.S vaccine versus placebo. The TCR was taken from a person aged 18-65 years who received the Ad26.COV2.S COVID-19 vaccine or a placebo. CDR3 amino acids: CASIIGVNQPQHF. CDR3 in DNA: TGTGCCAGCATCATAGGGGTAAATCAGCCCCAGCATTTT.